This TCR beta chain appears in the sequencing data of a study of T cell changes during pregnancy in multiple sclerosis. Trimming removed 4 bases from V and 2 bases from J, with 15 bases in between. The CDR3 covers 15 residues. Germline CDR1 reads MDHEN; CDR2 reads SYDVKM. The table came from immunoSEQ multiplex PCR; TCRdb's copy has only in-frame clones and leaves some out. There are approximately 25,000 clones in the sample; more than 70% occur only once, and over 0.65% lies in the top ten. The TCR was taken from a female donor in good health, enrolled as a control in a pregnancy study. The input for sequencing was CD4+ T cells from peripheral blood mononuclear cells, taken in the first trimester of pregnancy. V and J are TRBV28 and TRBJ2-7, with a weak D call TRBD2 (6 bases). The CDR3 coding sequence is TGTGCCAGCAGTTCTACACGGGGACTTCCCTACGAGCAGTACTTC. It codes for CASSSTRGLPYEQYF.